This T cell receptor beta chain was found in a study of blood T cell repertoires in COVID-19. Germline lookup yields CDR1 MDHEN and CDR2 SYDVKM. The CDR3 covers 17 residues. Trimming took 8 bases from V and 3 from J, leaving 23 bases between them. TCRdb's copy holds only in-frame clones and misses some; the assay was immunoSEQ multiplex PCR. The data show a few hundred thousand clones, roughly nine tenths seen once. The receptor was isolated from a man aged 55 to 69 with acute or convalescent COVID-19. Sequenced input: peripheral blood. The V gene is TRBV28, the J gene TRBJ1-3; D may be TRBD1 (6 bases). The CDR3 here is CASRGSGTSLGGNTIYF. CDR3 DNA sequence: TGTGCCAGCCGTGGATCCGGGACATCACTTGGTGGAAACACCATATATTTT.